Listed below are T cell receptor beta chains from one sample, sequenced in a study of blood T cell repertoires in COVID-19. TCRdb's copy holds only in-frame clones and misses some; the assay was immunoSEQ multiplex PCR. This table holds under 250,000 clones, approximately 85% found once. The sample taken for sequencing was peripheral blood. The receptors were sampled from a woman aged 70-85 years with COVID-19, enrolled during active disease. Each CDR3 is given without its conserved first and last residue. Clone size is stated in some rows and not others, as once, few, many or a class when expanded.

j_gene: TRBJ1-4
v_gene: TRBV11-2
abundance: .
CDR3aa: ASSPLDRGFGLNEKLF

j_gene: TRBJ1-2
v_gene: TRBV7-3
abundance: .
CDR3aa: ASSLQPDRSNYGYT

j_gene: TRBJ1-1
v_gene: TRBV25-1
abundance: .
CDR3aa: ASSVLGQGRGTEAF

j_gene: TRBJ2-2
v_gene: TRBV19
abundance: .
CDR3aa: ASSIITGELF

j_gene: TRBJ1-6
v_gene: TRBV2
abundance: .
CDR3aa: ASSLHETVSNSPLH

j_gene: TRBJ1-1
v_gene: TRBV5-1
abundance: .
CDR3aa: ASSMRQGENTEAF

j_gene: TRBJ2-3
v_gene: TRBV9
abundance: .
CDR3aa: ASSVTGRSGVGPDTQY

j_gene: TRBJ1-1
v_gene: TRBV18
abundance: .
CDR3aa: ASSKSRRGSGDTEAF

j_gene: TRBJ1-3
v_gene: TRBV5-5
abundance: once
CDR3aa: ASSQIDRGNTIY

j_gene: TRBJ2-3
v_gene: TRBV27
abundance: once
CDR3aa: ASSLWWDSPGDTQY

j_gene: TRBJ1-3
v_gene: TRBV11-3
abundance: .
CDR3aa: ASSPGGGTGNTIY

j_gene: TRBJ2-1
v_gene: TRBV7-3
abundance: .
CDR3aa: ASSPRGQVGGNEQF

j_gene: TRBJ2-7
v_gene: TRBV5-1
abundance: .
CDR3aa: ASSSGTATYEQY

j_gene: TRBJ2-6
v_gene: TRBV7-3
abundance: .
CDR3aa: ASSLEGFGANVLT

j_gene: TRBJ1-5
v_gene: TRBV6-1
abundance: .
CDR3aa: ASSEEVGGFSNQPQH

j_gene: TRBJ2-3
v_gene: TRBV15
abundance: .
CDR3aa: ATSSSPRGYTDTQY

j_gene: TRBJ2-1
v_gene: TRBV11-3
abundance: .
CDR3aa: ASSPWSLAVYNEQF

j_gene: TRBJ1-5
v_gene: TRBV2
abundance: .
CDR3aa: ASGGQGRGSNQPQH

j_gene: TRBJ1-3
v_gene: TRBV7-2
abundance: .
CDR3aa: ASSLEGTGYSGNTIY

j_gene: TRBJ1-2
v_gene: TRBV7-2
abundance: once
CDR3aa: ASSPRTGLAYGYT

j_gene: TRBJ2-1
v_gene: TRBV29-1
abundance: .
CDR3aa: SVPRRGGYNEQF

j_gene: TRBJ2-2
v_gene: TRBV18
abundance: .
CDR3aa: ASSPLRVTRDTGELF

j_gene: TRBJ2-3
v_gene: TRBV7-2
abundance: .
CDR3aa: ASSPRGFTDTQY

j_gene: TRBJ2-1
v_gene: TRBV5-4
abundance: .
CDR3aa: ASSQRAGGNYNEQF

j_gene: TRBJ1-3
v_gene: TRBV10-3
abundance: .
CDR3aa: AISDRVSGNTIY

j_gene: TRBJ1-6
v_gene: TRBV27
abundance: .
CDR3aa: ASSLGQFISPLH

j_gene: TRBJ1-2
v_gene: TRBV10-3
abundance: .
CDR3aa: AITSEGGRYYGYT

j_gene: TRBJ2-1
v_gene: TRBV10-3
abundance: .
CDR3aa: AISEQGNEQF

j_gene: TRBJ2-2
v_gene: TRBV19
abundance: .
CDR3aa: ASTYSPGGSPGELF

j_gene: TRBJ2-1
v_gene: TRBV11-3
abundance: .
CDR3aa: ASSTGSYNEQF

j_gene: TRBJ1-4
v_gene: TRBV10-3
abundance: .
CDR3aa: AISEATGEHEKLF

j_gene: TRBJ2-2
v_gene: TRBV7-9
abundance: once
CDR3aa: ASTSATGELF

j_gene: TRBJ2-3
v_gene: TRBV6-4
abundance: .
CDR3aa: ASRRGTSGTDTQY

j_gene: TRBJ1-2
v_gene: TRBV15
abundance: .
CDR3aa: ATSRDPGQGST

j_gene: TRBJ1-2
v_gene: TRBV5-3
abundance: .
CDR3aa: ARSHRSGGPYGYT

j_gene: TRBJ2-7
v_gene: TRBV6-2/TRBV6-3
abundance: .
CDR3aa: ASSSLAGTVISYEQY

j_gene: TRBJ1-1
v_gene: TRBV5-3
abundance: few
CDR3aa: ARSLAVGAGVRNTEAF

j_gene: TRBJ2-2
v_gene: TRBV5-1
abundance: .
CDR3aa: ASSQTGPNTGELF

j_gene: TRBJ1-1
v_gene: TRBV5-1
abundance: .
CDR3aa: ASSTDRGGHMNTEAF

j_gene: TRBJ1-1
v_gene: TRBV5-1
abundance: .
CDR3aa: ASSLTSFMNTEAF

j_gene: TRBJ2-1
v_gene: TRBV5-1
abundance: .
CDR3aa: ASSTGTSGTNEQF

j_gene: TRBJ2-3
v_gene: TRBV6-6
abundance: .
CDR3aa: ASSRGNLDTQY

j_gene: TRBJ2-3
v_gene: TRBV5-6
abundance: .
CDR3aa: ASRTGLAGLTDTQY